Below are 29 T cell receptor beta chains sequenced from a single sample in a study of beta chain features in type 1 diabetes. The entirety of the isolated RNA underwent reverse transcription, so expressed TCRB transcripts were sequenced. Method: immunoSEQ multiplex PCR; TCRdb's copy keeps in-frame clones and lacks some. The sample has 220,000 or so clones, approximately 70% seen once. The specimen sequenced was naive CD4+ T cells from blood. The receptors were sampled from a man in his thirties or forties in good health.

This clone was detected only once. The V call is TRBV15, the J call TRBJ2-1; 7 bases map to TRBD1. This CDR3 spans 14 amino acids. The V gene's germline CDR1 is LNHNV and CDR2 YYDKDF (reference sequence). J was trimmed by 7 bases and V by 3 bases; bases with no gene match: 6. CDR3 sequence: CATSSRQGGNEQFF. The DNA for the CDR3 is TGTGCCACCAGCAGTCGACAGGGTGGAAATGAGCAGTTCTTC.

The J gene is TRBJ2-7, the V gene TRBV30; perhaps TRBD1 as D (6 bases). Germline V gene data show CDR1 as GTSNPN and CDR2 as SVGIG (reference sequence). The CDR3 runs 11 residues. The germline V and J ends were trimmed by 3 bases and 6 bases, with 9 bases remaining between them. CDR3 sequence: CAWSPGVEQYF. The CDR3 DNA reads TGTGCCTGGAGCCCAGGGGTCGAGCAGTACTTC.

The chain joins TRBV25-1 to TRBJ2-7; TRBD1 matches at 7 bases. J gave up 4 bases and V 2 bases, and 2 bases lay outside the gene matches. Germline lookup yields CDR1 MGHDK and CDR2 SYGVNS. The CDR3 is 13 residues long. The CDR3 DNA follows: TGTGCCAGCAGTGAACCACAGGGGTACGAGCAGTACTTC. Translated, it gives CASSEPQGYEQYF.

The rearrangement joins TRBV5-4 to TRBJ2-1; 10 nucleotides match TRBD2. The V gene's germline CDR1 is SGHNT and CDR2 YYREEE (reference sequence). The J segment lost 9 bases and the V segment lost 0 bases, leaving 3 bases of the junction unmatched. This CDR3 has 14 residues. CDR3 nucleotide sequence: TGTGCCAGCAGCTTGGGGACTAGCGGCGGTGAGCAGTTCTTC. Translating gives CASSLGTSGGEQFF.

V usage is TRBV29-1 and J usage is TRBJ1-1; D unclear. V gave up 6 bases and J gave up 0 bases, with 17 bases separating them. CDR1 and CDR2 from the germline V gene are SQVTM and ANQGSEA. This CDR3 comprises 15 residues. The CDR3 loop reads CSVSPRIALNTEAFF. The CDR3 region has the DNA TGCAGCGTCAGTCCAAGGATCGCTCTGAACACTGAAGCTTTCTTT.

This sequence joins TRBV13 and TRBJ1-2; D is possibly TRBD1 (6 bases). The germline V gene encodes CDR1 PRHDT and CDR2 FYEKMQ (reference sequence). The CDR3 sequence is 11 residues long. Trimming shortened V by 5 bases and J by 6 bases, and 7 bases separated the two germline ends. DNA for the CDR3: TGTGCCAGCAGCCACAGGGATGGCTACACCTTC. This codes for CASSHRDGYTF. The variable domain in full, completed from reference TRBV13 and TRBJ1-2, reads AAGVIQSPRHLIKEKRETATLKCYPIPRHDTVYWYQQGPGQDPQFLISFYEKMQSDKGSIPDRFSAQQFSDYHSELNMSSLELGDSALYFCASSHRDGYTFGSGTRLTVV.

The chain is built from TRBV11-2 and TRBJ2-6, with a tentative D call TRBD1 (6 bases). CDR1 is SGHAT, CDR2 FQNNGV, per germline. Trimming left V 7 bases short and J 9 bases short, with 22 bases between. The CDR3 length is 16 residues. The CDR3: CASTQRRTANFNVLTF. DNA for the CDR3: TGTGCCAGCACACAGCGTAGGACAGCCAACTTCAACGTCCTGACTTTC. Complete variable domain (other parts from reference TRBV11-2 and TRBJ2-6): EAGVAQSPRYKIIEKRQSVAFWCNPISGHATLYWYQQILGQGPKLLIQFQNNGVVDDSQLPKDRFSAERLKGVDSTLKIQPAKLEDSAVYLCASTQRRTANFNVLTFGAGSRLTVL.

The chain carries TRBV13 and TRBJ2-3; D may be TRBD2 (5 bases). CDR3 size: 14 residues. Germline assignment: CDR1 PRHDT and CDR2 FYEKMQ (reference sequence). The V and J ends lost 6 bases and 6 bases respectively, with 16 bases between them. As DNA, the CDR3 is TGTGCCAGCAGTCGTGCCGTAGAGGGCGATACGCAGTATTTT. Its translation is CASSRAVEGDTQYF. The full variable domain, in which reference TRBV13 and TRBJ2-3 provide the parts outside the CDR3, is AAGVIQSPRHLIKEKRETATLKCYPIPRHDTVYWYQQGPGQDPQFLISFYEKMQSDKGSIPDRFSAQQFSDYHSELNMSSLELGDSALYFCASSRAVEGDTQYFGPGTRLTVL.

The J gene is TRBJ2-1, the V gene TRBV7-9; TRBD1 or TRBD2 may be the D gene (6 bases each). Trimming cost V 3 bases and J 3 bases, with 9 bases left between them. The V gene's germline CDR1 is SEHNR and CDR2 FQNEAQ (reference sequence). The CDR3 is 14 residues long. Here the CDR3 reads CASSFGGHYNEQFF. The CDR3, as DNA: TGTGCCAGCAGCTTCGGGGGACACTACAATGAGCAGTTCTTC.

The V call is TRBV30, the J call TRBJ2-1; weak D call: TRBD1 (6 bases). CDR3 length: 15 amino acids. Per germline, CDR1 GTSNPN and CDR2 SVGIG (reference sequence). V lost 2 bases and J lost 3, with 14 bases in between. CDR3 loop: CAWSPTGFLYNEQFF. Here the CDR3 DNA reads TGTGCCTGGAGTCCGACAGGATTCCTCTACAATGAGCAGTTCTTC.

Only a few counts were recorded for this clone. CDR3 sequence (DNA): TGTGCCAGCAGCTTAGTGTCCCGCTACGAGCAGTACTTC. This translates into CASSLVSRYEQYF. J is TRBJ2-7 and V is TRBV7-2, with unresolved D. Looked up from germline, CDR1 is SGHTA and CDR2 is FQGNSA. The CDR3 consists of 13 residues. The V end lost 1 base, the J end lost 3 bases, and 7 bases lay between the germline ends. The full variable domain, its missing parts supplied by reference TRBV7-2 and TRBJ2-7, is GAGVSQSPSNKVTEKGKDVELRCDPISGHTALYWYRQSLGQGLEFLIYFQGNSAPDKSGLPSDRFSAERTGGSVSTLTIQRTQQEDSAVYLCASSLVSRYEQYFGPGTRLTVT.

A single count supports this clone. The chain is built from TRBV7-9 and TRBJ2-1, with no clear D. Germline values: CDR1 SEHNR, CDR2 FQNEAQ (reference sequence). The CDR3 is 13 residues long. V lost 0 bases, J lost 8 bases, and 8 bases lay in between. The CDR3 loop reads CASSLASVDEQFF. CDR3 DNA: TGTGCCAGCAGCTTAGCTTCGGTCGATGAGCAGTTCTTC.

This chain joins TRBV7-9 and TRBJ2-7; no reliable D call. Trimming removed 7 bases at V and 1 base at J, with 8 bases between. Germline CDR1 reads SEHNR; CDR2 reads FQNEAQ (reference sequence). The length of the CDR3 is 12 residues. The CDR3: CASTEQSYEQYF. CDR3 bases: TGTGCCAGCACCGAGCAGTCCTACGAGCAGTACTTC.

This chain uses TRBV9 with TRBJ2-2; tentative D call: TRBD2 (6 bases). V shed 1 base and J shed 3 bases, with 7 bases lying between them. Germline CDR1 reads SGDLS; CDR2 reads YYNGEE. The CDR3 is 14 amino acids. As DNA, the CDR3 is TGTGCCAGCAGCGTATCGGGGGACACCGGGGAGCTGTTTTTT. It translates to CASSVSGDTGELFF.

The rearrangement uses TRBV29-1 and TRBJ2-5; 10 positions agree with TRBD1. V shed 6 bases and J 0 bases; nucleotides not matched to a gene: 10. Germline V gene lookup returns CDR1 SQVTM and CDR2 ANQGSEA. This CDR3 region has 16 residues. The CDR3, as DNA: TGCAGCGTAGGGACAGGGGCTACGCACTACCAAGAGACCCAGTACTTC. Protein product: CSVGTGATHYQETQYF.

The chain uses TRBV9 and TRBJ2-1; no firm D call. V lost 3 bases and J 0 bases, leaving 19 bases between the germline ends. Germline V gives CDR1 SGDLS, CDR2 YYNGEE. This CDR3 has 18 residues. The DNA of the CDR3 is TGTGCCAGCAGCGAAAGGATACTTCCTACGAGCTCCTACAATGAGCAGTTCTTC. Translated, it gives CASSERILPTSSYNEQFF.

This clone came up a few times. V gene TRBV7-2 combines with J gene TRBJ2-5; 7 nucleotides align to TRBD2. CDR1 and CDR2 from the germline V gene are SGHTA and FQGNSA. The V gene end was trimmed by 0 bases and the J gene end by 1 base; junction bases not matched to a gene: 2. This CDR3 has 15 residues. The CDR3 nucleotides are TGTGCCAGCAGCTTAGCAGCTAGCGGCCAAGAGACCCAGTACTTC. Protein sequence: CASSLAASGQETQYF.

The chain recombines TRBV30 with TRBJ2-2, with D tentatively TRBD1 (5 bases). The germline V gene has CDR1 GTSNPN and CDR2 SVGIG (reference sequence). V dropped 5 bases and J dropped 4 bases, with 11 bases sitting between them. This CDR3 has 13 amino acids. The CDR3 DNA reads as TGTGCCTGGGAAGTCAGGGTCACCGGGGAGCTGTTTTTT. Its translation: CAWEVRVTGELFF.

This clone was observed a handful of times. The chain carries TRBV30 and TRBJ1-1; no clear D gene. The CDR3 is made up of 11 amino acids. Germline CDR1 GTSNPN, CDR2 SVGIG (reference sequence). The germline V and J ends were trimmed by 0 bases and 5 bases, with 4 bases remaining between them. The CDR3 bases are TGTGCCTGGAGTGTACTGACTGAAGCTTTCTTT. This gives the protein CAWSVLTEAFF.

This clone occurred a few times. The V and J genes are TRBV10-3 and TRBJ2-7; D perhaps matches TRBD2 (6 bases). Trimming took 3 bases from V and 7 from J, leaving 10 bases between them. Germline values: CDR1 ENHRY, CDR2 SYGVKD. This CDR3 spans 12 amino acids. The CDR3, as DNA: TGTGCCATCAGTGAACTAGCTGGTGAGCAGTACTTC. This encodes CAISELAGEQYF.

This rearrangement joins TRBV30 to TRBJ2-1; the D is unclear. CDR1 GTSNPN and CDR2 SVGIG come from the germline V gene (reference sequence). The CDR3 length is 13 residues. V lost 4 bases, J lost 10 bases, and 17 bases lay in between. The CDR3 nucleotides read TGTGCCTGGATGACTTCGGTGGGTGGGGAGCAGTTCTTC. Translation gives CAWMTSVGGEQFF.

V and J are TRBV7-2 and TRBJ2-7; 7 bases are shared with TRBD2. The germline gives CDR1 SGHTA, CDR2 FQGNSA. The CDR3 spans 15 residues. The trim removed 2 bases at V and 0 bases at J, leaving 4 bases unmatched. The CDR3 reads CASSLTAGTSYEQYF. CDR3 sequence (DNA): TGTGCCAGCAGCTTAACAGCGGGGACCTCCTACGAGCAGTACTTC.

V usage is TRBV30 and J usage is TRBJ1-2; D unclear. V was trimmed by 3 bases and J by 1 base, leaving 9 bases between them. The CDR3 is made up of 13 amino acids. Germline V CDR1 and CDR2: GTSNPN, SVGIG (reference sequence). The CDR3 sequence is CAWRAGGNYGYTF. CDR3 coding DNA: TGTGCCTGGAGGGCTGGAGGTAACTATGGCTACACCTTC.

The rearrangement links TRBV7-9 to TRBJ1-1; D remains ambiguous. The CDR3 sequence is 13 residues long. V was cut by 6 bases and J by 1 base, with 9 bases left in between. Germline CDR1 is SEHNR and CDR2 is FQNEAQ (reference sequence). The DNA of the CDR3 is TGTGCCAGCAGTATAGACTCGAACACTGAAGCTTTCTTT. Encoded protein: CASSIDSNTEAFF.

The chain links TRBV7-2 to TRBJ2-5; 11 bases agree with TRBD2. Germline V gene data show CDR1 as SGHTA and CDR2 as FQGNSA. The V gene end was trimmed by 5 bases and the J gene end by 5 bases; junction bases not matched to a gene: 16. The CDR3 runs 18 residues. The DNA of the CDR3 is TGTGCCAGCAGCCCAGAGGCACTAGCGGGGGCCAGCGGGGAGACCCAGTACTTC. This gives the protein CASSPEALAGASGETQYF.

V and J are TRBV29-1 and TRBJ2-3, with D possibly matching TRBD1 (5 bases). The length of the CDR3 is 11 residues. The V gene's germline CDR1 is SQVTM and CDR2 ANQGSEA. V dropped 4 bases and J dropped 3 bases, with 5 bases sitting between them. This CDR3 reads CSVGTTDTQYF. The CDR3, as DNA: TGCAGCGTTGGGACAACAGATACGCAGTATTTT.

The rearrangement links TRBV6-5 to TRBJ2-5, with a weak D call TRBD1 (6 bases). V was clipped by 0 bases and J by 3 bases, with 11 bases between them. The V gene's germline CDR1 is MNHEY and CDR2 SVGAGI. This CDR3 is 15 amino acids long. In DNA form, the CDR3 reads TGTGCCAGCAGTTACTCGAAGGACAGAGAAGAGACCCAGTACTTC. Protein: CASSYSKDREETQYF.

The chain employs TRBV20-1 and TRBJ1-2; D not resolved. In germline, CDR1 is DFQATT, CDR2 SNEGSKA (reference sequence). The CDR3 has 11 residues. V lost 6 bases, J lost 3 bases, and 8 bases lay in between. The CDR3: CSAQEDYGYTF. In nucleotides, the CDR3 is TGCAGTGCCCAAGAGGACTATGGCTACACCTTC.

The CDR3 region is CSLRPGTEQETQYF. The CDR3 DNA is TGCAGCTTACGACCGGGGACAGAGCAAGAGACCCAGTACTTC. The rearrangement uses TRBV29-1 and TRBJ2-5; TRBD1 agrees at 7 bases. From germline, CDR1 is SQVTM and CDR2 ANQGSEA. The CDR3 is 14 amino acids. With V trimmed by 8 bases and J by 2 bases, 11 bases remained unmatched.